These 19 T cell receptor beta chains were all obtained from the same sample, sequenced in a study of shared clonotypes between healthy human individuals. Data came from immunoSEQ multiplex PCR; TCRdb stores just in-frame clones and leaves some out. The sample has about 580,000 clones, 95% to 98% seen once. Naive CD8 cells were CD45RO-negative, positively selected for CCR7, excluding terminally differentiated effector memory CD45RA+ cells. Sequenced sample: naive CD8+ T cells sorted from blood. These receptors were obtained from a young man in good health.

The chain carries TRBV27 and TRBJ2-7, with 9 bases fitting TRBD2. V gave up 4 bases and J gave up 7 bases; unmatched junction bases: 5. There are 13 residues in the CDR3. CDR1 is MNHEY and CDR2 is SMNVEV in the germline V gene (reference sequence). The CDR3 here is CASSWLAGNEQYF. The CDR3 DNA reads as TGTGCCAGCAGTTGGCTAGCGGGAAATGAGCAGTACTTC.

V gene TRBV6-5 combines with J gene TRBJ1-2, with TRBD1 matching 8 bases. Germline V gene lookup returns CDR1 MNHEY and CDR2 SVGAGI. The V and J ends lost 7 bases and 3 bases, in that order; junction bases with no gene match: 4. There are 13 residues in the CDR3. CDR3 in amino acids: CASTGQGDYGYTF. The DNA for the CDR3 is TGTGCCAGCACCGGACAGGGAGACTATGGCTACACCTTC.

This clone was seen just once. The chain uses TRBV10-3 and TRBJ2-7; D not certain. CDR1 is ENHRY, CDR2 SYGVKD, per germline. The CDR3 contains 14 residues. With 3 bases removed from V and 0 bases from J, the gap between germline ends came to 9 bases. The CDR3 loop is CAISDSKTSYEQYF. CDR3 nucleotide sequence: TGTGCCATCAGTGACAGTAAAACCTCCTACGAGCAGTACTTC.

The gene calls are TRBV29-1 and TRBJ2-5, with 8 bases lining up with TRBD2. After removal of 1 base from V and 0 bases from J, the junction contained 7 bases not matched to a gene. Germline lookup yields CDR1 SQVTM and CDR2 ANQGSEA. This CDR3 has 16 amino acids. CDR3 loop: CSVEVPTSAYQETQYF. CDR3 DNA: TGCAGCGTTGAAGTACCGACTAGCGCGTACCAAGAGACCCAGTACTTC.

The V and J genes are TRBV7-8 and TRBJ2-7; possible D gene TRBD1, 6 bases. The CDR3 sequence is 16 residues long. CDR1 and CDR2 (germline): SGHVS, FQNEAQ. V lost 2 bases and J 3 bases, leaving 17 bases between the germline ends. Written as DNA, the CDR3 is TGTGCCAGCAGCTTATTGCGGACAGATCCTTTCTACGAGCAGTACTTC. Translation: CASSLLRTDPFYEQYF.

Notes on this clone: Other DNA sequences in this sample translate to the same CDR3. The rearrangement uses TRBV7-6 and TRBJ2-2; 8 positions agree with TRBD2. Germline CDR1 reads SGHVS; CDR2 reads FNYEAQ. Trimming took 6 bases from V and 7 from J; bases not matched to a gene: 7. The CDR3 contains 14 residues. Here the CDR3 reads CASSPSGPGGELFF. The CDR3 nucleotides are TGTGCCAGCAGTCCTAGCGGGCCCGGCGGGGAGCTGTTTTTT.

The chain carries TRBV15 and TRBJ2-5, with D possibly matching TRBD1 (6 bases). V shed 3 bases and J shed 2 bases, with 19 bases lying between them. This CDR3 is built from 17 residues. Germline V gives CDR1 LNHNV, CDR2 YYDKDF (reference sequence). The CDR3 loop reads CATSSIGQGTIQETQYF. The CDR3 nucleotides read TGTGCCACCAGCAGTATCGGGCAGGGGACGATACAAGAGACCCAGTACTTC.

V usage is TRBV7-2 and J usage is TRBJ2-7; a possible D gene is TRBD1 (6 bases). Germline V gene lookup returns CDR1 SGHTA and CDR2 FQGNSA. V gave up 2 bases and J gave up 3 bases, with 17 bases separating them. There are 16 residues in the CDR3. The CDR3 coding sequence is TGTGCCAGCAGCTTAACCCTCGACAGGATCCACTACGAGCAGTACTTC. Protein product: CASSLTLDRIHYEQYF.

The chain recombines TRBV5-4 with TRBJ2-7; possibly TRBD1 for D (5 bases). Germline values: CDR1 SGHNT, CDR2 YYREEE (reference sequence). With 0 bases removed from V and 2 bases from J, the gap between germline ends came to 9 bases. CDR3 length: 14 amino acids. This CDR3 reads CASSLADSPYEQYF. The CDR3 DNA sequence: TGTGCCAGCAGCTTGGCTGACAGCCCCTACGAGCAGTACTTC.

V and J are TRBV5-7 and TRBJ1-1; 8 bases fit TRBD1. TRBV5-7 is noted as an ORF with a role that remains uncertain. This CDR3 is 16 amino acids long. J lost 5 bases, V lost 4 bases, and 13 bases had no gene match. This CDR3 is CASSHPPGGRGTEAFF. The DNA for the CDR3 is TGTGCCAGCAGCCACCCTCCAGGGGGCCGTGGAACTGAAGCTTTCTTT.

The chain employs TRBV9 and TRBJ2-1; the match to TRBD2 covers 16 bases. V lost 4 bases to trimming and J lost 6 bases; unmatched junction nucleotides: 7. The germline V gene encodes CDR1 SGDLS and CDR2 YYNGEE. The CDR3 has 17 amino acids. CDR3 sequence reads: CASSSGLAGGPGNEQFF. The CDR3 nucleotides read TGTGCCAGCAGCTCGGGACTAGCGGGAGGGCCGGGCAATGAGCAGTTCTTC.

J is TRBJ2-3 and V is TRBV5-6; D uncertain. The CDR3 runs to 13 residues. Between the trimmed V and J ends, which lost 2 bases and 9 bases, there was a span of 13 bases. CDR1 and CDR2 (germline): SGHDT, YYEEEE. CDR3 DNA: TGTGCCAGCAGCTTAGATTTATTGGAAACGCAGTATTTT. It is translated as CASSLDLLETQYF.

V and J are TRBV7-6 and TRBJ1-2; weak D call: TRBD1 (5 bases). Germline V gene lookup returns CDR1 SGHVS and CDR2 FNYEAQ. The V end lost 5 bases, the J end lost 4 bases, and 20 bases lay between the germline ends. This CDR3 is built from 16 residues. CDR3 nucleotide sequence: TGTGCCAGCAGCCCCGGGACCGCTCCGACTACCTATGGCTACACCTTC. Protein sequence: CASSPGTAPTTYGYTF.

The V gene is TRBV7-8, the J gene TRBJ2-7; D may be TRBD1 (6 bases). Trimming took off 5 bases at V and 7 bases at J, with 21 bases between the two ends. CDR1 and CDR2 (germline): SGHVS, FQNEAQ. The CDR3 spans 15 residues. The DNA of the CDR3 is TGTGCCAGCAGCCCCACCGTACAGGGCAGTGATGAGCAGTACTTC. Translating gives CASSPTVQGSDEQYF.

The chain links TRBV5-6 to TRBJ1-4, with D maybe TRBD1 (6 bases). The germline gives CDR1 SGHDT, CDR2 YYEEEE. The CDR3 covers 16 residues. Deletions cut 3 bases from V and 0 bases from J, with 12 bases between. CDR3 bases: TGTGCCAGCAGCTCGGGGGCGGCAACAACTAATGAAAAACTGTTTTTT. Translating gives CASSSGAATTNEKLFF.

This clone was counted a single time. This CDR3 is also generated by other DNA sequences in the sample. This chain links TRBV5-8 with TRBJ2-1, with D perhaps matching TRBD2 (6 bases). This CDR3 contains 14 residues. Per germline, CDR1 SGHTS and CDR2 YDEGEE. V was pared by 2 bases and J by 0 bases, with 6 bases between. CDR3 sequence: CASSFGGSYNEQFF. CDR3 sequence (DNA): TGTGCCAGCAGCTTCGGGGGCTCCTACAATGAGCAGTTCTTC.

This chain connects TRBV6-5 to TRBJ2-7, with D unresolved. Per the germline V gene, CDR1 is MNHEY and CDR2 is SVGAGI. Trimming stripped 10 bases from V and 5 bases from J, with 15 bases between. The CDR3 covers 12 residues. This chain's CDR3 is CATTVRLNEQYF. In nucleotides, the CDR3 is TGTGCCACCACCGTGAGGCTGAACGAGCAGTACTTC.

The chain employs TRBV7-9 and TRBJ2-2; D remains unclear. The CDR3 sequence is 15 residues long. Trimming pared 1 base from V and 4 bases from J, leaving 10 bases between. The germline V gene encodes CDR1 SEHNR and CDR2 FQNEAQ (reference sequence). The CDR3 coding sequence is TGTGCCAGCAGCTTAGTGGCTGGCGGCACCGGGGAGCTGTTTTTT. As protein: CASSLVAGGTGELFF.

The chain links TRBV5-6 to TRBJ2-1; D uncertain. Per the germline V gene, CDR1 is SGHDT and CDR2 is YYEEEE. V was clipped by 1 base and J by 2 bases, with 13 bases between them. This CDR3 has 16 amino acids. In DNA form, the CDR3 reads TGTGCCAGCAGCTTGAAGCAAAGGGTTCCCTACAATGAGCAGTTCTTC. Translating gives CASSLKQRVPYNEQFF.